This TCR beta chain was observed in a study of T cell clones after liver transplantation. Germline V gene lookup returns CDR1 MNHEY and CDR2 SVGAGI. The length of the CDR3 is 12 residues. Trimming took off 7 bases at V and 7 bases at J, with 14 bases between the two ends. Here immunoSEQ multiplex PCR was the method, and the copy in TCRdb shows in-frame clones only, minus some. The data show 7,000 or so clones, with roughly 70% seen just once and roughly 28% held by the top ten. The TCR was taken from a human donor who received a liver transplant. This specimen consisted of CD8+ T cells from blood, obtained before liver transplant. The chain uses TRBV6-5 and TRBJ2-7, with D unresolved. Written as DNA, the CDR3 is TGTGCCAGCACCGCGGATTCTTGGGAGCAGTACTTC. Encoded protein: CASTADSWEQYF.